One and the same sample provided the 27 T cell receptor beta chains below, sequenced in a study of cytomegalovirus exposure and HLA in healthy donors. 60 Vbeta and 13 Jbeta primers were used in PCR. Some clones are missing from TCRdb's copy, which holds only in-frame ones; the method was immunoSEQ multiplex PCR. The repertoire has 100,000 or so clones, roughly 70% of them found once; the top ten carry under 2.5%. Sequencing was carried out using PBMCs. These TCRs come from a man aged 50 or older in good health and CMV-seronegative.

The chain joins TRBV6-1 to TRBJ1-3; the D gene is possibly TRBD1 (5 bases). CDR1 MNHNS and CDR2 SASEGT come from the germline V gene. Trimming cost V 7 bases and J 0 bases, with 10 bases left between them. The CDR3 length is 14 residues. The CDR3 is CASKTTVSGNTIYF. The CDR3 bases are TGTGCCAGCAAGACGACAGTCTCTGGAAACACCATATATTTT.

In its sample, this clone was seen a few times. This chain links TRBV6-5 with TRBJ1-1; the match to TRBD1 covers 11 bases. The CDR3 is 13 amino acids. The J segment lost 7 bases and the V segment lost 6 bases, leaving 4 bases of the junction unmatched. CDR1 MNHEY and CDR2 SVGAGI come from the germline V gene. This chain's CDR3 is CASSPGQGVEAFF. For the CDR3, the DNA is TGTGCCAGCAGCCCGGGACAGGGGGTTGAAGCTTTCTTT.

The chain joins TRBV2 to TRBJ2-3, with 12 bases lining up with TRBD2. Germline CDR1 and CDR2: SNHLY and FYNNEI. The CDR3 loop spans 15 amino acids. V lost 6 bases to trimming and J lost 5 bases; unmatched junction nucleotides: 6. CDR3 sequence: CASRRLAGAGDTQYF. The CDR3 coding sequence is TGTGCCAGCAGGAGACTAGCGGGGGCGGGAGATACGCAGTATTTT.

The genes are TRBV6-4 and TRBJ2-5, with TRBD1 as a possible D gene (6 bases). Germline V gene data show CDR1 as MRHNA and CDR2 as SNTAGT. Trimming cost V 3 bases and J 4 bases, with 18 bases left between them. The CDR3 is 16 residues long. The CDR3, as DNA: TGTGCCAGCAGTGAGGGGGACACCCGAGTGGGAGAGACCCAGTACTTC. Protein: CASSEGDTRVGETQYF.

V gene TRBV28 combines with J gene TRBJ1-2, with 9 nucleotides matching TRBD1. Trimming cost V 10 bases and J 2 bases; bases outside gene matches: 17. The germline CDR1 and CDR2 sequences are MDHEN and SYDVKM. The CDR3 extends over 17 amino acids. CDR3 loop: CAIDSFRSGQGNYGYTF. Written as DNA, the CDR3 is TGTGCCATCGATAGTTTCCGGTCGGGACAGGGCAACTATGGCTACACCTTC.

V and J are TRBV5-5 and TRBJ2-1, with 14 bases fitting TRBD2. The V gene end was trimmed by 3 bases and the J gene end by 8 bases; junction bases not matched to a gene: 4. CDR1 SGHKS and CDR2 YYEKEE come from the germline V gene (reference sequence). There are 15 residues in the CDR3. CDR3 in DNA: TGTGCCAGCAGCTGGGTGACTAGCGGGAGGGATGAGCAGTTCTTC. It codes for CASSWVTSGRDEQFF.

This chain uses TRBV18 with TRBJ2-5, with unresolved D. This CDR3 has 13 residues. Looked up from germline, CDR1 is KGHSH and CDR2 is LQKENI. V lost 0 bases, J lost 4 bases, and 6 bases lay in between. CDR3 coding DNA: TGTGCCAGCTCACCACCGTTAGTAGAGACCCAGTACTTC. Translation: CASSPPLVETQYF.

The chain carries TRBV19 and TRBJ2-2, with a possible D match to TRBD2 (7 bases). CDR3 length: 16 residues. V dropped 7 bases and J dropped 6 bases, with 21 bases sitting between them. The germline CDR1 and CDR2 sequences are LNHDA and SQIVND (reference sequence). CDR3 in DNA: TGTGCCAGTACCCGGCTGAGGGGGGGGCACCCCGGGGAGCTGTTTTTT. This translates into CASTRLRGGHPGELFF.

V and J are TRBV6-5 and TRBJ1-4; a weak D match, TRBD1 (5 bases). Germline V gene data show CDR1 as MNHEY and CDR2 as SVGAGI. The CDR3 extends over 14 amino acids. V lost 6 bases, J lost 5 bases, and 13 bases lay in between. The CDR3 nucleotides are TGTGCCAGCAGCTTTGACAGCGCGAATGAAAAACTGTTTTTT. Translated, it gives CASSFDSANEKLFF.

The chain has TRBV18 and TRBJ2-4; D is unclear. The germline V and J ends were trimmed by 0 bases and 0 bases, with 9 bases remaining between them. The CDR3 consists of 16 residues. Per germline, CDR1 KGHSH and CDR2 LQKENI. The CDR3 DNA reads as TGTGCCAGCTCACCACCACAGATCCAAGCCAAAAACATTCAGTACTTC. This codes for CASSPPQIQAKNIQYF.

As DNA, the CDR3 is TGTGCCATCAGTGAACAAACGGGACTAGCCGACTCAGATACGCAGTATTTT. This encodes CAISEQTGLADSDTQYF. The chain combines TRBV10-3 with TRBJ2-3; 9 bases agree with TRBD2. Trimming removed 3 bases from V and 4 bases from J; junction bases left unmatched: 11. This CDR3 is 17 amino acids long. CDR1 ENHRY and CDR2 SYGVKD come from the germline V gene.

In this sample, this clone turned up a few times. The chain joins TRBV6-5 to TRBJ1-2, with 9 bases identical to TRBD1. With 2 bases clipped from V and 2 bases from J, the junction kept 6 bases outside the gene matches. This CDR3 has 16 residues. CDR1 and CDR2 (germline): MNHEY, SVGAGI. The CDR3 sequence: CASSYRDREDNYGYTF. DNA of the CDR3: TGTGCCAGCAGTTACCGGGACAGGGAGGACAACTATGGCTACACCTTC.

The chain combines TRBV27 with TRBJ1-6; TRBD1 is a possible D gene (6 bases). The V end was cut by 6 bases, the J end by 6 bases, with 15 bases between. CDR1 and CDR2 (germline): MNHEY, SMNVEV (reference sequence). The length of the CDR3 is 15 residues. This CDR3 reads CASSRNREGNSPLHF. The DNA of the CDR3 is TGTGCCAGCAGCAGGAACAGGGAAGGTAATTCACCCCTCCACTTT.

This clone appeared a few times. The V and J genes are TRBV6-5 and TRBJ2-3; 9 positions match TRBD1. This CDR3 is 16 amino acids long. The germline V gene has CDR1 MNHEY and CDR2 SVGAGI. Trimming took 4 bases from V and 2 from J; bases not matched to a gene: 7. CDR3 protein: CASSSTGTGYTDTQYF. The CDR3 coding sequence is TGTGCCAGCAGTTCAACCGGGACAGGGTACACAGATACGCAGTATTTT.

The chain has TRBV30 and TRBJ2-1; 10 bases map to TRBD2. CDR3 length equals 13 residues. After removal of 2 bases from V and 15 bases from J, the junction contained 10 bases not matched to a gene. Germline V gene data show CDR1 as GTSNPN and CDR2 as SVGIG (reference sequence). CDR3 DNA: TGTGCCTGGAGTTCAGATAGCGGGGGGTTGGGGTTCTTC. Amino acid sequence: CAWSSDSGGLGFF. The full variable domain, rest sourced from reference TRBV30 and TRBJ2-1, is SQTIHQWPATLVQPVGSPLSLECTVEGTSNPNLYWYRQAAGRGLQLLFYSVGIGQISSEVPQNLSASRPQDRQFILSSKKLLLSDSGFYLCAWSSDSGGLGFFGPGTRLTVL.

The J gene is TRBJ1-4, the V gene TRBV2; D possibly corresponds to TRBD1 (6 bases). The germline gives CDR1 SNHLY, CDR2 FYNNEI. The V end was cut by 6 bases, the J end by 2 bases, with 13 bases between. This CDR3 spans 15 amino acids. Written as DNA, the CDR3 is TGTGCCAGCAGGAGTAACAGGGCTACTAATGAAAAACTGTTTTTT. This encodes CASRSNRATNEKLFF.

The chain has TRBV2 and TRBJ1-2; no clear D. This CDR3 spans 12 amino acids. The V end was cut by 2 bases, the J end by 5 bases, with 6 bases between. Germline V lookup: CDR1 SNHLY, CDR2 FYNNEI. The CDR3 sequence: CASSEQIYGYTF. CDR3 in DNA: TGTGCCAGCAGTGAACAGATTTATGGCTACACCTTC.

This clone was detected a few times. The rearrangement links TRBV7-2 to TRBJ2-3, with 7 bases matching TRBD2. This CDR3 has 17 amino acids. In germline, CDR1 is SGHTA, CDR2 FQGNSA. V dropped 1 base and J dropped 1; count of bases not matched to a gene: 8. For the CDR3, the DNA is TGTGCCAGCAGCTTAGTTCGGTCTGCGGGGGGCACAGATACGCAGTATTTT. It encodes CASSLVRSAGGTDTQYF.

The CDR3 coding sequence is TGTGCCAGCAGTGAATCAGTACAGATGAACACTGAAGCTTTCTTT. It codes for CASSESVQMNTEAFF. This sequence joins TRBV6-1 and TRBJ1-1; D remains ambiguous. Trimming stripped 2 bases from V and 0 bases from J, with 10 bases between. CDR3 length: 15 amino acids. In germline, CDR1 is MNHNS, CDR2 SASEGT.

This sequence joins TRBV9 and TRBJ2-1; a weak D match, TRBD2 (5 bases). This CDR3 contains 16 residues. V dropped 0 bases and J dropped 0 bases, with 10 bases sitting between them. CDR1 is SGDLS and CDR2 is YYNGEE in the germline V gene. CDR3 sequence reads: CASSVGAASSYNEQFF. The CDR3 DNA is TGTGCCAGCAGCGTAGGAGCGGCGAGCTCCTACAATGAGCAGTTCTTC.

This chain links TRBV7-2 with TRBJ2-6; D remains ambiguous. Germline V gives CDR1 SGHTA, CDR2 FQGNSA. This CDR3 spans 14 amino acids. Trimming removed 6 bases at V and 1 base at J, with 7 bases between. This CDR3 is CASRNNSGANVLTF. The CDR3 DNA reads TGTGCCAGCAGAAACAATTCTGGGGCCAACGTCCTGACTTTC.

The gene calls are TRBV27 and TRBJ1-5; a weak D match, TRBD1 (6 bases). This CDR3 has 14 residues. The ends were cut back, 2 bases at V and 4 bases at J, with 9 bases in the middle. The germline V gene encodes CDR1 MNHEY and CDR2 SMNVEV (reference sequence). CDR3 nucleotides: TGTGCCAGCAGTTTAGGGACATTGAATCAGCCCCAGCATTTT. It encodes CASSLGTLNQPQHF.

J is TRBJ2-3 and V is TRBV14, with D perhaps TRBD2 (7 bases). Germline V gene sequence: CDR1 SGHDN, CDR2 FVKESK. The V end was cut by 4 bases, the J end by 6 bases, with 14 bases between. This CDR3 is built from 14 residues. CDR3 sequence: CASSPDRGADTQYF. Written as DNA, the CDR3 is TGTGCCAGCAGCCCGGATCGGGGGGCGGATACGCAGTATTTT.

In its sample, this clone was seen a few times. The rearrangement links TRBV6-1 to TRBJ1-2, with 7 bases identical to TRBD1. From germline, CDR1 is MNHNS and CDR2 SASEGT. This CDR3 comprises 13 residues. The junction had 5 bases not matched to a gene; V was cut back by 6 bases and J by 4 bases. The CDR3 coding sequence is TGTGCCAGCAGGGGGCAGGGGGGCTATGGCTACACCTTC. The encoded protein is CASRGQGGYGYTF.

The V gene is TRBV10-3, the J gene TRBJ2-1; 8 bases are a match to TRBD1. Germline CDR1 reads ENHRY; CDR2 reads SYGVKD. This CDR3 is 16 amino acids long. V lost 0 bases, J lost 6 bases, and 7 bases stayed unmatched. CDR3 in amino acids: CAISESSGQGLNEQFF. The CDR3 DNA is TGTGCCATCAGTGAGTCCTCCGGACAGGGACTCAATGAGCAGTTCTTC.

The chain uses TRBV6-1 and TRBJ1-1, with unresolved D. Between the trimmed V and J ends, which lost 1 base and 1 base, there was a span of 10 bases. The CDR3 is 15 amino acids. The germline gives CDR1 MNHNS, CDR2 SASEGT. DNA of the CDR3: TGTGCCAGCAGTGAAGAAATACGGGAGAACACTGAAGCTTTCTTT. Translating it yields CASSEEIRENTEAFF.

CDR3 loop: CASSPGQGDEQYF. The CDR3 region has the DNA TGTGCCAGCTCACCCGGACAGGGGGACGAGCAGTACTTC. This chain links TRBV18 with TRBJ2-5; 10 nucleotides align to TRBD1. Judging by the DNA end, TRBJ2-7 fits better; the J call may be wrong. CDR1 and CDR2 (germline): KGHSH, LQKENI. The CDR3 length is 13 residues.